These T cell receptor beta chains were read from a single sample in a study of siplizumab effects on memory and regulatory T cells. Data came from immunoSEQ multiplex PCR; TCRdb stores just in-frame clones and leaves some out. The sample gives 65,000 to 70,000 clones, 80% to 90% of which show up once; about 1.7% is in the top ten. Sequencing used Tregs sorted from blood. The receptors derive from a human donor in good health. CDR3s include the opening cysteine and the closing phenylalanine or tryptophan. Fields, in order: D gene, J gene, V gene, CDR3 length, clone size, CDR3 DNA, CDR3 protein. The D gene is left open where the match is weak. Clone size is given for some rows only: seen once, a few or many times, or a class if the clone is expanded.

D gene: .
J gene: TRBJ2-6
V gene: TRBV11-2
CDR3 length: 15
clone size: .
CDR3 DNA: TGTGCCAGCAGCCTCCAGAGCTCTGGGGCCAACGTCCTGACTTTC
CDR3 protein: CASSLQSSGANVLTF

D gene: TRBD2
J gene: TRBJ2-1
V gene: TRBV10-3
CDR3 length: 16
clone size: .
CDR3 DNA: TGTGCCATCAGTGAGTCGACCGGACTAGCTCCCCCCGCGCAGTTCTTC
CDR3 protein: CAISESTGLAPPAQFF

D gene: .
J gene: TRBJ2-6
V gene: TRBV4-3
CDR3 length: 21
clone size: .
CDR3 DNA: TGCGCCAGCAGCCAAGTTAGGGGCAGGGCCATACTTCTCTCTGGGGCCAACGTCCTGACTTTC
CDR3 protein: CASSQVRGRAILLSGANVLTF

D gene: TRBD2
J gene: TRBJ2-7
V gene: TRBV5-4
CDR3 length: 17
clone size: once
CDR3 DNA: TGTGCCAGCAGCTCAACTAGCGGAACTATCTCCTCCTACGAGCAGTACTTC
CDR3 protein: CASSSTSGTISSYEQYF

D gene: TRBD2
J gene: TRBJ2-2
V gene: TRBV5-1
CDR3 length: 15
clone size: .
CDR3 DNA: TGCGCCAGCAGCCCGGGACTAGCAGCCACCGGGGAGCTGTTTTTT
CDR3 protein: CASSPGLAATGELFF

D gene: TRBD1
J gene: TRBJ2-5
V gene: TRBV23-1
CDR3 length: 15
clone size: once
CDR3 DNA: TGCGCCAGCAGTCCTCCTCCAGGGGGCGCGGAGACCCAGTACTTC
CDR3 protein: CASSPPPGGAETQYF

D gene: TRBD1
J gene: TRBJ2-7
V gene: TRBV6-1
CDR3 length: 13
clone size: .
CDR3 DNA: TGTGCCAGCAGTGTATCAGGGGGCTACGAGCAGTACTTC
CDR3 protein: CASSVSGGYEQYF

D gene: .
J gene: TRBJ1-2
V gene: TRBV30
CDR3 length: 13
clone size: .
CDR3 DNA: TGTGCCTGGAGTGGAGTCAGGGAGTCGGGCTACACCTTC
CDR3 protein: CAWSGVRESGYTF

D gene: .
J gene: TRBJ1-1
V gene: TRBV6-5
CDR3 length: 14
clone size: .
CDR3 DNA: TGTGCCAGCAGCCCCGGACGGCAGAACACTGAAGCTTTCTTT
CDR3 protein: CASSPGRQNTEAFF

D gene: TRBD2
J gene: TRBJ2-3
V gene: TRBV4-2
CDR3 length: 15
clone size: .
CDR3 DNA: TGTGCCAGCAGCCTGACTAGCGGGAGGGTAGATACGCAGTATTTT
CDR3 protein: CASSLTSGRVDTQYF

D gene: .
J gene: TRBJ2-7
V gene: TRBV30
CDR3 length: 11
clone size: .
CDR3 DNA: TGTGCCTGGAGTGTACAGGGAGGGCAGTACTTC
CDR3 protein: CAWSVQGGQYF

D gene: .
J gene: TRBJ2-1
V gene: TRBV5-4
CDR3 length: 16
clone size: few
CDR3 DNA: TGTGCCAGCAGCTCTGGAGGGCTAGCGTCTTACAATGAGCAGTTCTTC
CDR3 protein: CASSSGGLASYNEQFF

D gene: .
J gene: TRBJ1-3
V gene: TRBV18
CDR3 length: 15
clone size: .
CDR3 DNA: TGTGCCAGCTCACCGCGTGGGGTGTCTGGAAACACCATATATTTT
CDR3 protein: CASSPRGVSGNTIYF

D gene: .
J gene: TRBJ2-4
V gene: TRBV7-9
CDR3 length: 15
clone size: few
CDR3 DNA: TGTGCCAGCAGCACTAGTCGGAGGTTGGGAAACATTCAGTACTTC
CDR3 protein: CASSTSRRLGNIQYF

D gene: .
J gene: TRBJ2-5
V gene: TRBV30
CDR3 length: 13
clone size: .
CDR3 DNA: TGTGCCTGGAGTCCAGGGGGGGGAGAGACCCAGTACTTC
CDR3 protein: CAWSPGGGETQYF

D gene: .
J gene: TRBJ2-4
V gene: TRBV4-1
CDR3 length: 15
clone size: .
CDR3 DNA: TGCGCCAGCAGCCAAGGAGCCGTAGAGGGAAACATTCAGTACTTC
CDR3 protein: CASSQGAVEGNIQYF

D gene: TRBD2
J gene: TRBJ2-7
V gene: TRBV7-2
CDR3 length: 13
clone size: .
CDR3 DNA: TGTGCCAGCAGCTTACTAGCGGACTACGAGCAGTACTTC
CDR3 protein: CASSLLADYEQYF

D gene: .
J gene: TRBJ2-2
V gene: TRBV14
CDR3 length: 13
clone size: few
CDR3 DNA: TGTGCCAGCAGCCCGGTTATCGGGGGGGAGCTGTTTTTT
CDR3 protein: CASSPVIGGELFF

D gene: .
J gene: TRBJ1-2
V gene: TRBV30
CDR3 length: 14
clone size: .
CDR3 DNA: TGTGCCTGGATTCCTCTGGGCCCTAACTATGGCTACACCTTC
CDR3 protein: CAWIPLGPNYGYTF

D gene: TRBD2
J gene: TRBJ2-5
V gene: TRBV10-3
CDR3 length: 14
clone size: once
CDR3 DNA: TGTGCCATCAGGGGAGGGACTAGGGAAGAGACCCAGTACTTC
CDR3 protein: CAIRGGTREETQYF

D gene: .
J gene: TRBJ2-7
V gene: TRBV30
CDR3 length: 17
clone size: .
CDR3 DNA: TGTGCCTGGAGTGTTAGGCGCAGGGTTTGGAGCTCCTACGAGCAGTACTTC
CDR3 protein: CAWSVRRRVWSSYEQYF

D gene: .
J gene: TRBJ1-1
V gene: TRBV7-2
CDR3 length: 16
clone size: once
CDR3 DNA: TGTGCCAGCAGCTTATGGGGGGGGGCGCAGCAGGCTGAAGCTTTCTTT
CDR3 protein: CASSLWGGAQQAEAFF

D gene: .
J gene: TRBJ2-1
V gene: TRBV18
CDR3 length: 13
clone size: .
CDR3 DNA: TGTGCCAGCTCACCGACAGTATACAATGAGCAGTTCTTC
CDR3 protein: CASSPTVYNEQFF

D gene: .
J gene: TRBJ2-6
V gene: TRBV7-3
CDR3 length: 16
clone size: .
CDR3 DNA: TGTGCCAGCAGCTTCCCGCAGGGGTCTGGGGCCAACGTCCTGACTTTC
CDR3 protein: CASSFPQGSGANVLTF

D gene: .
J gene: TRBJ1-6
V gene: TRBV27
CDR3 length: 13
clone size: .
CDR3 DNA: TGTGCCAGCAGTTTATCACAATGGGAACCCCTCCACTTT
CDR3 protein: CASSLSQWEPLHF

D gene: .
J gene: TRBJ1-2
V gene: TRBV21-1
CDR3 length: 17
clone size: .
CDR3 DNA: TGTGCCAGCAGCAAAGGGGACAACAGATTATCTAACTATGGCTACACCTTC
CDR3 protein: CASSKGDNRLSNYGYTF

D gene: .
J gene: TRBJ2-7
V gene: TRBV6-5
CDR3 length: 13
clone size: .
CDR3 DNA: TGTGCCAGCAGACCTGGCCACTCCTACGAGCAGTACTTC
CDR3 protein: CASRPGHSYEQYF

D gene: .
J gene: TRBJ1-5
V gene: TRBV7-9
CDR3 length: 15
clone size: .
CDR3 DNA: TGTGCCAGCAGCCCCGACGGACGTAGCAATCAGCCCCAGCATTTT
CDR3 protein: CASSPDGRSNQPQHF

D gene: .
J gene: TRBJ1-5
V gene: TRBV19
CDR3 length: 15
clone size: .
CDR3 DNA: TGTGCCAGTAGTATATGGCAGGATAGCAATCAGCCCCAGCATTTT
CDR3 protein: CASSIWQDSNQPQHF

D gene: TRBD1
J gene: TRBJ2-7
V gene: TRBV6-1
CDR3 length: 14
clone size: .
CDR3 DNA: TGTGCCAGCGTGGGGGGACAGGGGCCCTACGAGCAGTACTTC
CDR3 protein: CASVGGQGPYEQYF

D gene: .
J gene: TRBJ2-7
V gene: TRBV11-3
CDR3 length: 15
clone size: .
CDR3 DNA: TGTGCCAGCAGCTTAGCCGGGACGGTATCTAGCGAGCAGTACTTC
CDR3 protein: CASSLAGTVSSEQYF

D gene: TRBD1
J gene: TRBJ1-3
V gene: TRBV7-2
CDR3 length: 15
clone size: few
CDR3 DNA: TGTGCCAGCAGCTGGGGACAGGGATATGGAAACACCATATATTTT
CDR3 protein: CASSWGQGYGNTIYF

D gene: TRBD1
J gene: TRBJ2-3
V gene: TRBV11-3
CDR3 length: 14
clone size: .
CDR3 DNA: TGTGCCAGCAGCCTTAGACAGGGGGCAGATACGCAGTATTTT
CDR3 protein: CASSLRQGADTQYF

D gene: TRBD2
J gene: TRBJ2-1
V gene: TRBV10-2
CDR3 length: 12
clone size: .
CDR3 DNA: TGCGCCAGCGGACTAGCGGGAAATGAGCAGTTCTTC
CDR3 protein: CASGLAGNEQFF

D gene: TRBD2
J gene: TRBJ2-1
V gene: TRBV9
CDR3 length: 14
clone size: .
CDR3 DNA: TGTGCCAGCAGCGCGGGACTAGCGGGCGACGAGCAGTTCTTC
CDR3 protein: CASSAGLAGDEQFF

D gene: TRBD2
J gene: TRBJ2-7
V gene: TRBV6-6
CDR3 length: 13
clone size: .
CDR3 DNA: TGTGCCAGCTGGAGGGAGGGCCTCTACGAGCAGTACTTC
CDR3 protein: CASWREGLYEQYF

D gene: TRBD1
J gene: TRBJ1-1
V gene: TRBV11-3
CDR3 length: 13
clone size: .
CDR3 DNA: TGTGCCAGCAGCCCAGGGGGGTACACTGAAGCTTTCTTT
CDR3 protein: CASSPGGYTEAFF

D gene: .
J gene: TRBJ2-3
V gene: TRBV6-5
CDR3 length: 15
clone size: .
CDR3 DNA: TGTGCCAGCAGTCCCGCCCCGTTGGCAGCAGATACGCAGTATTTT
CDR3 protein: CASSPAPLAADTQYF

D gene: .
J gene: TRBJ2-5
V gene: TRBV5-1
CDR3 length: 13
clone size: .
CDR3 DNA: TGCGCCAGCAGCTCATCGTACCAAGAGACCCAGTACTTC
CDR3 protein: CASSSSYQETQYF

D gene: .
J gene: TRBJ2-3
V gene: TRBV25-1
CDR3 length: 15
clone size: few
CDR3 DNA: TGTGCCAGCAGTTTCGGTCAGGGGCGCTTAGATACGCAGTATTTT
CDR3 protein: CASSFGQGRLDTQYF